Here is one TCR beta chain with its context. This record belongs to a study of blood T cell repertoires in COVID-19. As for the study in general: Sites across the United States, Italy and Spain contributed samples from acute and convalescent COVID-19. PBMCs, B-cell-depleted T cells, or T cells provided the cDNA or gDNA that made up the material.

Per the original data handling: The authors estimated nucleated cell counts from reference gene primer amplification. The repertoire was sequenced with immunoSEQ multiplex PCR; TCRdb's copy has only in-frame clones and lacks some. The V and J calls and clone size come from that table; D and trimming were worked out from the DNA. The sample gives more than 350,000 clones, roughly nine tenths of which show up once; over 0.95% is in the top ten. Participants reported their clinical history, and cohort assignment relied on those reports. The CDR3 sequence is 15 residues long. The V gene lost 10 bases and the J gene lost 0 bases, with 15 bases spanning the gap. CDR1 and CDR2 from the germline V gene are KGHSH and LQKENI.

The sequenced material came from PBMCs or T cells enriched from blood (not recorded which). The gene calls are TRBV18 and TRBJ2-2, with D possibly being TRBD2 (6 bases). The clonotype comes from a man between 18 and 35 years old who had recovered from COVID-19. The CDR3 bases are TGTGCCACGAAACTGACGGGAGCGAACACCGGGGAGCTGTTTTTT. The encoded protein is CATKLTGANTGELFF.